In its sample, the clone carrying this T cell receptor beta chain was seen many times. The CDR3 runs 14 residues. Trimming took 5 bases from V and 1 from J; bases not matched to a gene: 4. Amplification of TCR beta CDR3 regions was performed using RNA transcripts as template. The primer set for the first-round RT-PCR of the TCR CDR3 was HTBI. From the multiplex PCR reads, TCRdb called clonotypes with MiXCR, one entry per CDR3 protein. The table includes about 340,000 distinct CDR3 sequences, roughly 18% detected once. These data belong to a study of T cells in Graves' hyperthyroidism and ophthalmopathy. When ophthalmopathy did not progress within 18 months, Graves' hyperthyroidism was considered stable.

This clonotype originated in a woman between 50 and 59 years old with Graves' hyperthyroidism. The V and J genes are TRBV12-3 or TRBV12-4 and TRBJ2-5, with TRBD1 matching over 7 bases. Sequenced: blood. CDR3 in amino acids: CASSAWDSQETQYF. Here the CDR3 DNA reads TGTGCCAGCAGTGCCTGGGACAGCCAAGAGACCCAGTACTTC.